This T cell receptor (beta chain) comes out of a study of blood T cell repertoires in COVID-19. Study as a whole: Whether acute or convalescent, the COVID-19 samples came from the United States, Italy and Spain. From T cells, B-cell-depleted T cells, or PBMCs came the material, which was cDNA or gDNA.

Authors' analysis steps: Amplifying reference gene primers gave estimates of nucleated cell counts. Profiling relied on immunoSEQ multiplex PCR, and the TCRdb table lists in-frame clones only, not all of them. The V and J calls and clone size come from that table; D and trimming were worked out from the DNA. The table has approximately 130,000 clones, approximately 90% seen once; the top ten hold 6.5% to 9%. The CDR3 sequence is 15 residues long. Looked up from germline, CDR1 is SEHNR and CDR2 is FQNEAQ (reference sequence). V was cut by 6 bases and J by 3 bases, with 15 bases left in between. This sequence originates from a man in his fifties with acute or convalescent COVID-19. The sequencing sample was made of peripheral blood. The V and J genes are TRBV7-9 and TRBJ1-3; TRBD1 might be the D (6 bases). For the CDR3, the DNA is TGTGCCAGCAGTCCTATAGGGGGAAATGGAAACACCATATATTTT. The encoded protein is CASSPIGGNGNTIYF.